Sequencing of this TCR beta chain was carried out in a study of blood T cell repertoires in COVID-19. Across the study: COVID-19 samples collected from the United States, Italy and Spain covered acute and convalescent phases. T cells, B-cell-depleted T cells, or PBMCs provided the cDNA or gDNA that served as material.

All enrollees were about 18 to 100 years old and from 20 to 30 US areas. Self-reported history from a screening survey and questionnaire set each donor's cohort. Germline CDR1 is SGDLS and CDR2 is YYNGEE. Trimming removed 4 bases at V and 4 bases at J, with 20 bases between. The CDR3 runs 16 residues. Data came from immunoSEQ multiplex PCR; TCRdb stores just in-frame clones and leaves some out. Seen here are roughly 220,000 clones, roughly nine tenths observed once, and the top ten hold about 3%. This chain connects TRBV9 to TRBJ1-2; D gene ambiguous. This receptor was taken from a woman aged 18-29 years in a cohort exposed to, infected with or recovered from COVID-19 (not recorded which). Sequenced material: PBMCs or T cells enriched from blood (not recorded which). CDR3 coding DNA: TGTGCCAGCAGCCTGCCAAAGGAGGGCCGTTCCTATGGCTACACCTTC. It specifies CASSLPKEGRSYGYTF.